This T cell receptor (beta chain) was captured by sequencing in a study of T cell repertoires in cytomegalovirus infection. Study-level information: Evidence of both CMV infection and a matching HLA type came from public TCR beta signatures.

Study-wide results and caveats: Dominating the ex vivo response were TCR beta clonotypes that were CMV-specific and HLA-C-restricted. Of the TCR beta families, the public ones yielded a cumulative frequency that identified carriers of CMV plus the relevant HLA.

With 1 base removed from V and 2 bases from J, the gap between germline ends came to 14 bases. CDR1 is LGHNA and CDR2 is YNFKEQ in the germline V gene. This CDR3 comprises 16 residues. TCRdb ran MiXCR on the reads and lists one entry per CDR3 protein. The sample consists of about 450,000 distinct CDR3 sequences, approximately 33% of them appearing once. The table lists this clonotype with a few counts. What it recognizes is unknown. V and J are TRBV4-2 and TRBJ1-2; D unresolved. The material sequenced was PBMCs. This sequence originates from a human donor in good health (CMV status not recorded). Some clones in this sample may be carry-over from other donors' samples. CDR3 nucleotide sequence: TGTGCCAGCAGCCAAGGTGGGGTGACGGGCAACTATGGCTACACCTTC. This gives the protein CASSQGGVTGNYGYTF.